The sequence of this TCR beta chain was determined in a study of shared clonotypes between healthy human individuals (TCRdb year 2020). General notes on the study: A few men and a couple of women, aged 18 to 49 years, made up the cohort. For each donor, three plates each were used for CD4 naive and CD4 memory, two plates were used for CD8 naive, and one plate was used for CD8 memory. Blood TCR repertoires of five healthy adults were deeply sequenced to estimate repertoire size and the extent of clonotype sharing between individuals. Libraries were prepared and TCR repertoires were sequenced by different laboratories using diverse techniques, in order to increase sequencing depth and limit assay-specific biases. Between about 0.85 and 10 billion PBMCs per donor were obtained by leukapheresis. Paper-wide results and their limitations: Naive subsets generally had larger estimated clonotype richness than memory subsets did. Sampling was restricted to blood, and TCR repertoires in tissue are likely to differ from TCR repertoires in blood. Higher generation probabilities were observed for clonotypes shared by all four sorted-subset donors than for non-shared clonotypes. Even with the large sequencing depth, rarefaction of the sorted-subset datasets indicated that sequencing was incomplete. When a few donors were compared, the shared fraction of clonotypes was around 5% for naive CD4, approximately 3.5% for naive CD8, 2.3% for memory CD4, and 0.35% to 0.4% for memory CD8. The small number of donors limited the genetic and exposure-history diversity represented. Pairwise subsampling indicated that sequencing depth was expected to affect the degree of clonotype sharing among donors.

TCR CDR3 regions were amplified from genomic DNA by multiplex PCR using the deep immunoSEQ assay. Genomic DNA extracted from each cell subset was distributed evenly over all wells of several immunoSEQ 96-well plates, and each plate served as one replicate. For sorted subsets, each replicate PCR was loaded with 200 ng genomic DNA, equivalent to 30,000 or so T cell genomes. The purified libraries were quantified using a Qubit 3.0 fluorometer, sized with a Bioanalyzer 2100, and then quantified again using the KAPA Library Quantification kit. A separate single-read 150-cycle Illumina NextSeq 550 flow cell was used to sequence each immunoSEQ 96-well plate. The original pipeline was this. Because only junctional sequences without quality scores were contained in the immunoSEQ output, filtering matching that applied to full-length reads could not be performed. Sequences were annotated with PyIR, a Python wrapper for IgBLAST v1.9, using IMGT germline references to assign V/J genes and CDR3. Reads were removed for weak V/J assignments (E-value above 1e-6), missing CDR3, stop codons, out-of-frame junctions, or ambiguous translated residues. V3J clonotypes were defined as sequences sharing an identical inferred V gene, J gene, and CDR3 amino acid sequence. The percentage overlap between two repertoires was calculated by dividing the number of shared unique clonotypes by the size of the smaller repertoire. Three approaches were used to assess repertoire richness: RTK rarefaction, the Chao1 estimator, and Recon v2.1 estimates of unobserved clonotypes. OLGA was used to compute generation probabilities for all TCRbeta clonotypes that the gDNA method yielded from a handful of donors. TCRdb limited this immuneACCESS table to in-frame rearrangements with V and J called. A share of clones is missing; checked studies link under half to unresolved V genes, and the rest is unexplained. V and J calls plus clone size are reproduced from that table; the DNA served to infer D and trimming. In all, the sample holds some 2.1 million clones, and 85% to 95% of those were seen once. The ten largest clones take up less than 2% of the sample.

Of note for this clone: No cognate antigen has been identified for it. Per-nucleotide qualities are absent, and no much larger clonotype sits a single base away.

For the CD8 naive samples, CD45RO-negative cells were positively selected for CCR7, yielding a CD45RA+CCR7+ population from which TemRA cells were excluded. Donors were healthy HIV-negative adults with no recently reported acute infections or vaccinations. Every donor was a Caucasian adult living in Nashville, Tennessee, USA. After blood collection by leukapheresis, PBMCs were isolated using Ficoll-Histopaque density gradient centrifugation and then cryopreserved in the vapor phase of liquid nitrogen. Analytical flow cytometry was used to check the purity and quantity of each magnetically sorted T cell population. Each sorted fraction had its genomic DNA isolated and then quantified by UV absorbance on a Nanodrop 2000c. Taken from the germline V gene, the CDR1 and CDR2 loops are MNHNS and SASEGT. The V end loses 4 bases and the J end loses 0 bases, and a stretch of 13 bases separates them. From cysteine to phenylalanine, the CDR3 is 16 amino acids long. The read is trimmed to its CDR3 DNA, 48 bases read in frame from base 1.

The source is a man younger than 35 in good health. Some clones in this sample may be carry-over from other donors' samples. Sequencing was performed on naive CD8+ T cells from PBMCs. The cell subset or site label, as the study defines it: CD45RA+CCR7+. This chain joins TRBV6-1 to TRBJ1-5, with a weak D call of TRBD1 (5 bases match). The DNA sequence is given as TGTGCCAGCAGTGTTTCTAGGGGCGATAGCAATCAGCCCCAGCATTTT. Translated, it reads CASSVSRGDSNQPQHF.